The source of this T cell receptor beta chain is a study of tissue T cells after allogeneic stem cell transplantation (dated by TCRdb to between 2021 and 2023). As for the study more broadly: The study profiled TCR beta repertoires across many tissues from research autopsies of patients with and without GVHD, plus mouse models of GVHD. On the human side, the study was prospective and observational, with no blinding or randomization.

Libraries came from the immunoSEQ multiplex PCR assay. Adaptive Biotechnologies performed the TCRbeta CDR3 sequencing at survey depth and reported CDR3 sequences, V/J genes, productive frequency and template counts. TCR beta CDR3 regions were amplified from genomic DNA instead of RNA. Per the source publication's procedure: Jensen-Shannon divergence was used to quantify pairwise repertoire overlap between tissues, with a value of 1 meaning complete divergence and a value of 0 meaning identical repertoires. Tissues were clustered by single-linkage agglomerative hierarchical clustering of pairwise JSD values, and the clustering results were displayed as dendrograms. GLIPH2 was applied to all patient samples using simulation_depth 1000, kmer_min_depth 3, and cdr3_length_cutoff 8, and only groups with more than two unique CDR3s were retained. A standardized tissue-overlap score extrapolated Jaccard GLIPH-group overlap across patients to a standard repertoire size of 1000 clones. To look at how diversity was associated with clinical or experimental variables, linear mixed-effect models were used, with tissue treated as a fixed effect and individual treated as a random effect. Drawn from immuneACCESS, this table holds only the in-frame rearrangements with V and J called that TCRdb kept. Clones are partly lost; checked studies trace under half to an unresolved V gene and leave the rest unexplained. V, J and clone size reflect that table, while D and trimming were determined from the DNA. This sample is represented by about 10,000 clones; 47% of them were singletons. The ten biggest clones cover roughly 7% of the sample.

Compared with the rest of its sample, this clone is large (0.1 to 1%). Its antigen is still unknown. Because the receptor is murine, the gene names and germline sequences shown are mouse ones. The CDR3 is cut off 1 residue early in the read; its end comes from the germline J gene. The research as a whole found: Only a few T cell clones appeared in more than one patient, yet motif-based clustering showed tissue-specific repertoire signatures that were shared between patients. Within patients, how anatomically similar the tissues were was a key factor in shaping TCR repertoire composition, regardless of disease or transplant status. Which tissue TCRs were alloreactive or antigen-specific was not determined in the study, and some clones might have been persisting host cells. The patient cohort was small and varied clinically, and sampling depth was recognized as a limitation. In both patients and mice, T cells from blood and spleen covered only a limited part of the TCR repertoire found in tissues.

The CDR3 holds 15 amino acids from the cysteine to the phenylalanine. The 42 bases shown cover part of the CDR3, and their frame starts at base 1. Trimmed from V: 4 bases; trimmed from J: 2 bases; junction bases lacking a gene match: 3. As encoded in the germline V gene (reference sequence), CDR1 is LGHNA while CDR2 is YNLKQL. The time point label here, explained by the study, means: mouse harvest day 7 after allogeneic transplant. Each mouse graft consisted of 10^7 T-cell-depleted bone marrow cells plus 10^6 splenic CD5+ T cells and was given by tail vein injection. Mouse GVHD was modeled in a major MHC-mismatch B6 (H2b) into BALB/c (H2d) model, with tissues profiled at day 7 or 14. On day 7 or 14 post-transplant, mouse tissues and retro-orbital blood were harvested with separate sterile tools for each animal, and livers were flushed beforehand. Before genomic DNA isolation with the DNeasy Blood & Tissue Kit, mouse tissues were minced with razor blades in buffered saline.

This receptor was identified in a female BALB/c mouse given C57BL/6 T cells with graft-versus-host disease after an allogeneic hematopoietic cell transplant. The sequencing input was gut tissue. Recombination joined TRBV5 with TRBJ2-7; TRBD2 fits 12 bases in the junction. The CDR3 protein sequence reads: CASSPGTGGPYEQYF. The sequenced part of the CDR3 DNA is TGTGCCAGCAGCCCCGGGACTGGGGGGCCCTATGAACAGTAC.